This T cell receptor (beta chain) is drawn from a study of T cell repertoires in cytomegalovirus infection (dated by TCRdb to the late 2010s). For context, the study as a whole: Because public TCR beta signatures pointed to carriage of CMV infection together with the matching HLA type, the HLA type of each donor mattered for the analysis.

This clonotype was counted a few times. No antigen is known for it. There are no base qualities to consult, and no much larger clone falls within one base. The research as a whole found: The ex vivo response was dominated by HLA-C-restricted CMV-specific TCR beta clonotypes, and the single most frequent clonotype in two of eight donors was supplied by these HLA-C-restricted clonotypes. Cumulative frequency of public TCR beta family members discriminated carriers of CMV infection plus the relevant HLA type in this cohort and an independent roughly 340-donor cohort.

Sequencing relied on an Illumina HiSeq 1500. TCRdb ran its own pipeline on the public reads, namely fastp trimming at Q25 and MiXCR clone calling, and kept in-frame beta chains. CDR3 protein sequences are deduplicated, and each keeps its most common genes and DNA. A total of 150,000 to 200,000 distinct CDR3 sequences appear in this sample, roughly 28% of them only once. In total, the top ten clones hold roughly 29% of the sample. From V the trimming removes 2 bases and from J it removes 6 bases, while the gene matches leave 10 bases of the junction unaccounted for. The CDR3 contains 15 residues, cysteine and phenylalanine counted. Only CDR3 DNA is held: 45 bases, read in frame from base 1. Sequences MDHEN (CDR1) and SYDVKM (CDR2) are obtained from the germline V gene.

The material sequenced was PBMCs. Rearrangement joined TRBV28 to TRBJ2-7; TRBD1 aligns with 7 central bases. The sequence came from a human donor in good health (CMV status not recorded). Some clones in this sample may be carry-over from other donors' samples. The nucleotide sequence is given as TGTGCCAGCAGTTTAAAGTCGGACAGGAAACCCGAGCAGTACTTC. It translates to CASSLKSDRKPEQYF.